This TCR beta chain was retrieved from a study of T cell responses to AZD1222 COVID-19 vaccine. The data were produced by immunoSEQ multiplex PCR, yet TCRdb's version contains in-frame clones alone and is incomplete. Of more than 150,000 clones in the sample, approximately 90% were seen once. This receptor was identified in an adult who received the AZD1222 COVID-19 vaccine. Sequencing was performed on peripheral blood, taken 28 days after the second AZD1222 dose.

CDR3 DNA: TGTGCCAGCAGTTTATTAGGGGAGGCGGAGCAGTACTTC. Protein sequence: CASSLLGEAEQYF. The J gene is TRBJ2-7, the V gene TRBV27; D may be TRBD2 (6 bases). The V gene's germline CDR1 is MNHEY and CDR2 SMNVEV (reference sequence). The CDR3 has 13 amino acids. The V end lost 1 base, the J end lost 7 bases, and 11 bases lay between the germline ends.